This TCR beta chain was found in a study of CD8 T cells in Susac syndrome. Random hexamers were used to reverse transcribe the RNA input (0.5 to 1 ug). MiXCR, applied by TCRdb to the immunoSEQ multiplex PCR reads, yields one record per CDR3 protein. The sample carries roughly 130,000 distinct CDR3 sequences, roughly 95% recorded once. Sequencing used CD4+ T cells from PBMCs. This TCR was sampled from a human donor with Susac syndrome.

The CDR3 spells CSVEVTSYEQYF. CDR3 bases: TGCAGCGTTGAAGTAACCTCCTACGAGCAGTACTTC. The rearrangement links TRBV29-1 to TRBJ2-7; the D is unclear. The germline V gene has CDR1 SQVTM and CDR2 ANQGSEA. Deletions cut 1 base from V and 0 bases from J, with 4 bases between. This CDR3 contains 12 residues.